Shown below are 24 T cell receptor beta chains from a single sample sequenced in a study of T-cell memory formation after mild COVID-19 (dated by TCRdb to the early 2020s). The protocol used for the library was 5' RACE. Sequencer: Illumina NovaSeq 6000. In TCRdb, the public reads were trimmed at Q25 with fastp and aligned with MiXCR, with productive beta chains retained. Every distinct CDR3 protein forms one entry, paired with its most common genes and DNA. The sample has fewer than 50,000 distinct CDR3 sequences on record, 7.3% of them singletons. The ten top clones hold approximately 1.5% of the sample. Sequenced: PBMCs or a T cell subset sorted from them (not recorded which). Every receptor here comes from a man between 18 and 29 years old who had mild COVID-19 (a few samples of this study predate the infection). The sample titles of this study are shuffled in the database, so cell type and time point are left out; the donor was told from shared clones.

Concerning this clonotype: Possible read error: a much larger clone is one base away. The J gene is TRBJ2-3, the V gene TRBV7-8; D could derive from TRBD1 or TRBD2 (5 bases each). Germline V gives CDR1 SGHVS, CDR2 FQNEAQ. The CDR3 spans 17 residues. The CDR3 bases are TGTGACAGCAGCTTAGCGAGTACAGGCCTTAGCACAGATACGCAGTATTTT. Its translation is CDSSLASTGLSTDTQYF.

This chain connects TRBV7-2 to TRBJ2-5; 8 positions agree with TRBD2. With 4 bases clipped from V and 5 bases from J, the junction kept 9 bases outside the gene matches. In germline, CDR1 is SGHTA, CDR2 FQGNSA. This CDR3 contains 15 residues. CDR3 in DNA: TGTGCCAGCAGCTCCCGTCGCGGGGGGAGGGAGACCCAGTACTTC. It encodes CASSSRRGGRETQYF.

This clonotype was detected only a few times. The V gene is TRBV12-5, the J gene TRBJ1-2, with 8 bases identical to TRBD1. V lost 5 bases, J lost 8 bases, and 10 bases stayed unmatched. There are 14 residues in the CDR3. Per the germline V gene, CDR1 is LGHNT and CDR2 is FRNRAP. CDR3 region: CASGVGQGARGYTF. The CDR3 bases are TGTGCTAGTGGTGTCGGTCAGGGGGCTAGGGGCTACACCTTC.

This chain connects TRBV5-1 to TRBJ2-1; 8 nucleotides line up with TRBD2. With V trimmed by 2 bases and J by 5 bases, 3 bases remained unmatched. Germline lookup yields CDR1 SGHRS and CDR2 YFSETQ. This CDR3 contains 14 residues. CDR3 sequence reads: CASSFGGGNNEQFF. The CDR3 DNA follows: TGCGCCAGCAGCTTCGGGGGGGGCAACAATGAGCAGTTCTTC. The whole variable domain, filled in from reference TRBV5-1 and TRBJ2-1, reads KAGVTQTPRYLIKTRGQQVTLSCSPISGHRSVSWYQQTPGQGLQFLFEYFSETQRNKGNFPGRFSGRQFSNSRSEMNVSTLELGDSALYLCASSFGGGNNEQFFGPGTRLTVL.

This clonotype has just a few counts. This chain uses TRBV6-5 with TRBJ1-2; D remains unclear. V lost 7 bases and J lost 0, with 6 bases in between. The CDR3 length is 12 residues. The germline gives CDR1 MNHEY, CDR2 SVGAGI. CDR3 coding DNA: TGTGCCAGCAAGGACCCTAACTATGGCTACACCTTC. Amino acids: CASKDPNYGYTF.

This chain uses TRBV28 with TRBJ2-7; 9 nucleotides agree with TRBD1. Germline CDR1 MDHEN, CDR2 SYDVKM. The V and J ends lost 8 bases and 5 bases, in that order; junction bases with no gene match: 4. The CDR3 loop spans 12 amino acids. CDR3 nucleotides: TGTGCCAGCTCGACAGGGGGGAACGAGCAGTACGTC. Protein: CASSTGGNEQYV.

This clonotype was picked up a small number of times. The chain recombines TRBV6-5 with TRBJ2-1; perhaps D is TRBD1 or TRBD2 (6 bases each). CDR3 length: 16 residues. The V gene lost 7 bases and the J gene lost 0 bases, with 16 bases spanning the gap. CDR1 MNHEY and CDR2 SVGAGI come from the germline V gene. This chain's CDR3 is CASNTGGGGSYNEQFF. The CDR3 bases are TGTGCCAGCAATACCGGGGGCGGCGGCTCCTACAATGAGCAGTTCTTC.

This clonotype showed up just a few times. The chain is built from TRBV9 and TRBJ2-5; 9 nucleotides agree with TRBD1. Germline CDR1 SGDLS, CDR2 YYNGEE. The CDR3 covers 13 residues. V lost 3 bases, J lost 4 bases, and 1 base stayed unmatched. As DNA, the CDR3 is TGTGCCAGCAGCGAGGGACAGGGAGAGACCCAGTACTTC. Its protein is CASSEGQGETQYF.

By sample share, this clonotype is medium-sized. The chain joins TRBV7-2 to TRBJ2-5; 8 bases agree with TRBD2. This CDR3 has 14 residues. Germline lookup yields CDR1 SGHTA and CDR2 FQGNSA. Losses at the gene ends were 2 bases for V and 1 base for J; bases not matched to a gene: 0. CDR3: CASSLTSGQETQYF. The DNA for the CDR3 is TGTGCCAGCAGCTTAACTAGCGGCCAAGAGACCCAGTACTTC.

This clonotype has only a few counts. J is TRBJ1-6 and V is TRBV3-1; D possibly corresponds to TRBD1 (5 bases). Germline CDR1 reads LGHDT; CDR2 reads YNNKEL (reference sequence). Trimming pared 0 bases from V and 6 bases from J, leaving 12 bases between. This CDR3 comprises 16 residues. The CDR3 sequence: CASSQDRAFRNSPLHF. In nucleotides, the CDR3 is TGTGCCAGCAGCCAAGACAGGGCTTTCCGTAATTCACCCCTCCACTTT.

The sample holds many counts of this clonotype. This chain uses TRBV7-9 with TRBJ2-3; D is possibly TRBD1 (6 bases). The germline V and J ends were trimmed by 3 bases and 4 bases, with 8 bases remaining between them. Germline V gene data show CDR1 as SEHNR and CDR2 as FQNEAQ (reference sequence). The CDR3 has 13 amino acids. The CDR3 loop reads CASSFSGADTQYF. CDR3 bases: TGTGCCAGCAGCTTCTCAGGGGCAGATACGCAGTATTTT. Filled out from reference TRBV7-9 and TRBJ2-3, the complete variable domain reads DTGVSQNPRHKITKRGQNVTFRCDPISEHNRLYWYRQTLGQGPEFLTYFQNEAQLEKSRLLSDRFSAERPKGSFSTLEIQRTEQGDSAMYLCASSFSGADTQYFGPGTRLTVL.

This chain links TRBV21-1 with TRBJ2-7; TRBD1 is taken as the D call from the table, unchecked against the DNA. TRBV21-1 is a recognized pseudogene. CDR3 size: 14 residues. The CDR3 sequence is CASSNAGTVIEQYV. In DNA form, the CDR3 reads TGTGCCAGCAGCAACGCCGGGACAGTAATCGAGCAGTACGTC.

This clonotype was seen a few times. This chain connects TRBV6-6 to TRBJ2-3; TRBD1 aligns across 8 bases. Germline V gene sequence: CDR1 MNHNY, CDR2 SVGAGI (reference sequence). J gave up 1 base and V 6 bases, and 0 bases lay outside the gene matches. The CDR3 spans 13 residues. The CDR3 region is CASRTGGTDTQYF. For the CDR3, the DNA is TGTGCCAGCAGGACAGGGGGCACAGATACGCAGTATTTT.

In this sample, this clonotype turned up many times. The chain combines TRBV5-1 with TRBJ2-7; 7 bases agree with TRBD1. The CDR3 is 15 residues long. CDR1 and CDR2 (germline): SGHRS, YFSETQ. The ends lost 0 bases at V and 5 bases at J; junction bases unmatched: 8. The CDR3 region is CASSLGTGLKDEQYF. CDR3 nucleotides: TGCGCCAGCAGCTTGGGGACAGGCCTTAAGGACGAGCAGTACTTC.

The rearrangement uses TRBV6-5 and TRBJ2-3; the D is unclear. Trimming left V 0 bases short and J 5 bases short, with 9 bases between. Germline V CDR1 and CDR2: MNHEY, SVGAGI. The CDR3 contains 14 residues. Here the CDR3 DNA reads TGTGCCAGCAGTTACTCGACGCTCAGAGATACGCAGTATTTT. Amino acid sequence: CASSYSTLRDTQYF.

This clonotype was observed at least ten times. The V and J genes are TRBV6-2 or TRBV6-3 and TRBJ2-5; the match to TRBD2 covers 7 bases. CDR1 and CDR2 (germline): MNHEY, SVGEGT. Trimming took 10 bases from V and 7 from J; bases not matched to a gene: 9. CDR3 length: 12 residues. This CDR3 is CATQRGGGTQYF. CDR3 sequence (DNA): TGTGCCACACAGCGGGGAGGTGGGACCCAGTACTTC.

This clonotype was seen a few times. V gene TRBV5-1 combines with J gene TRBJ2-2; 9 bases are shared with TRBD1. The CDR3 contains 16 residues. The V and J ends lost 6 bases and 5 bases, in that order; junction bases with no gene match: 11. Germline CDR1 is SGHRS and CDR2 is YFSETQ. DNA for the CDR3: TGCGCCAGCAAGCCACAGGGGGCAGAGGGGACCGGGGAGCTGTTTTTT. Translation gives CASKPQGAEGTGELFF.

The chain employs TRBV5-1 and TRBJ2-1, with D tentatively TRBD1 or TRBD2 (6 bases each). The CDR3 runs to 13 residues. The V end lost 7 bases, the J end lost 8 bases, and 16 bases lay between the germline ends. Germline values: CDR1 SGHRS, CDR2 YFSETQ. The CDR3 DNA sequence: TGCGCCAGCCGAACTACAGGGAGGCATGAGCAGTTCTTC. Protein product: CASRTTGRHEQFF. Looking up the rest from reference TRBV5-1 and TRBJ2-1 gives the full variable domain: KAGVTQTPRYLIKTRGQQVTLSCSPISGHRSVSWYQQTPGQGLQFLFEYFSETQRNKGNFPGRFSGRQFSNSRSEMNVSTLELGDSALYLCASRTTGRHEQFFGPGTRLTVL.

The table lists this clonotype with many counts. The chain carries TRBV7-9 and TRBJ2-3; D is ambiguous. There are 15 residues in the CDR3. V lost 3 bases and J 2 bases, leaving 12 bases between the germline ends. Germline V gives CDR1 SEHNR, CDR2 FQNEAQ (reference sequence). DNA of the CDR3: TGTGCCAGCAGCTTCGGCACGGACCCCACAGATACGCAGTATTTT. Translated, it gives CASSFGTDPTDTQYF. Variable domain in full (rest from reference TRBV7-9 and TRBJ2-3): DTGVSQNPRHKITKRGQNVTFRCDPISEHNRLYWYRQTLGQGPEFLTYFQNEAQLEKSRLLSDRFSAERPKGSFSTLEIQRTEQGDSAMYLCASSFGTDPTDTQYFGPGTRLTVL.

In its sample, this clonotype was seen a few times. V gene TRBV6-5 combines with J gene TRBJ1-1; D is perhaps TRBD1 (5 bases). Trimming left V 8 bases short and J 6 bases short, with 19 bases between. Per the germline V gene, CDR1 is MNHEY and CDR2 is SVGAGI. The CDR3 spans 14 residues. As DNA, the CDR3 is TGTGCCAGCCTATCGGGGGGGATCGCCTCTGAAGCTTTCTTT. Its protein product is CASLSGGIASEAFF.

This chain uses TRBV20-1 with TRBJ1-1; a possible D gene is TRBD1 (5 bases). Germline-derived CDR1 and CDR2 are DFQATT and SNEGSKA (reference sequence). The CDR3 loop spans 12 amino acids. Trimming stripped 1 base from V and 5 bases from J, with 8 bases between. The CDR3 here is CSARVGGTEAFF. CDR3 coding DNA: TGCAGTGCTAGAGTCGGGGGGACTGAAGCTTTCTTT.

The J gene is TRBJ2-2, the V gene TRBV5-1, with TRBD1 matching 8 bases. After removal of 2 bases from V and 1 base from J, the junction contained 7 bases not matched to a gene. Germline CDR1 and CDR2: SGHRS and YFSETQ. This CDR3 region has 17 residues. The CDR3 DNA reads TGCGCCAGCAGCTTTTCGCGACAGGGGAAGAACACCGGGGAGCTGTTTTTT. Protein: CASSFSRQGKNTGELFF.

V gene TRBV12-3 or TRBV12-4 combines with J gene TRBJ1-2; a possible D gene is TRBD1 (5 bases). The CDR3 extends over 18 amino acids. V dropped 2 bases and J dropped 0 bases, with 19 bases sitting between them. CDR3 sequence: CASSLRRGGAIPNYGYTF. CDR3 coding DNA: TGTGCCAGCAGTTTAAGGCGCGGAGGGGCAATCCCTAACTATGGCTACACCTTC.

The chain uses TRBV7-6 and TRBJ2-5; possibly TRBD1 for D (5 bases). Germline-derived CDR1 and CDR2 are SGHVS and FNYEAQ. This CDR3 has 13 residues. Trimming cost V 1 base and J 5 bases, with 8 bases left between them. The CDR3 spells CASSLGRVETQYF. DNA for the CDR3: TGTGCCAGCAGCTTAGGCAGGGTCGAGACCCAGTACTTC. The variable domain in full, completed from reference TRBV7-6 and TRBJ2-5, reads GAGVSQSPRYKVTKRGQDVALRCDPISGHVSLYWYRQALGQGPEFLTYFNYEAQQDKSGLPNDRFSAERPEGSISTLTIQRTEQRDSAMYRCASSLGRVETQYFGPGTRLLVL.